The 19 T cell receptor beta chains listed next were all sequenced from one sample in a study of T-cell memory formation after mild COVID-19. TCRdb called the 5' RACE reads again in MiXCR, with one record for every CDR3 protein. Among hundreds of thousands of distinct CDR3 sequences, 25% were seen once, and the ten largest hold under 15%. Material: PBMCs or a T cell subset sorted from them (not recorded which). These receptors all stem from an adult woman who had mild COVID-19 (a few samples of this study predate the infection). Cell type and time point are not known.

V gene TRBV6-5 combines with J gene TRBJ2-5, with TRBD2 matching 15 bases. Per the germline V gene, CDR1 is MNHEY and CDR2 is SVGAGI. The trim removed 0 bases at V and 5 bases at J, leaving 13 bases unmatched. This CDR3 has 20 residues. The CDR3 loop reads CASSYSAGLAGGPSGETQYF. The CDR3 DNA reads as TGTGCCAGCAGTTACTCCGCTGGACTAGCGGGAGGGCCCTCGGGCGAGACCCAGTACTTC.

The J gene is TRBJ1-1, the V gene TRBV20-1, with D possibly being TRBD1 (5 bases). This CDR3 has 15 amino acids. Germline V gene sequence: CDR1 DFQATT, CDR2 SNEGSKA (reference sequence). The germline V and J ends were trimmed by 1 base and 0 bases, with 12 bases remaining between them. The CDR3 bases are TGCAGTGCTAGAGGGAGGGACGGGCTGAACACTGAAGCTTTCTTT. This translates into CSARGRDGLNTEAFF.

The chain recombines TRBV12-3 or TRBV12-4 with TRBJ2-5; the D gene is possibly TRBD1 (6 bases). The CDR3 sequence is 13 residues long. V lost 2 bases and J lost 3, with 7 bases in between. This chain's CDR3 is CASSLYREETQYF. The CDR3 DNA follows: TGTGCCAGCAGTTTATACAGGGAAGAGACCCAGTACTTC.

CDR3 nucleotides: TGTGCCAGCAGCCAAGGTTCCCAGGGGCGAGACGAGCAGTACTTC. This gives the protein CASSQGSQGRDEQYF. This chain connects TRBV4-2 to TRBJ2-7; a possible D gene is TRBD1 (6 bases). The germline V and J ends were trimmed by 1 base and 5 bases, with 15 bases remaining between them. This CDR3 has 15 amino acids. Germline loops: CDR1 LGHNA, CDR2 YNFKEQ.

This clonotype was counted ten times or more. CDR3 coding DNA: TGCAGTGCGAGCAGGGGGCAGGGTGGCTACACCTTC. Translating it yields CSASRGQGGYTF. This chain uses TRBV20-1 with TRBJ1-2, with 8 nucleotides matching TRBD1. V gave up 6 bases and J gave up 7 bases; unmatched junction bases: 7. There are 12 residues in the CDR3. Germline CDR1 is DFQATT and CDR2 is SNEGSKA (reference sequence).

This clonotype was counted a few times. This chain links TRBV5-1 with TRBJ2-7; perhaps TRBD1 as D (6 bases). V was pared by 0 bases and J by 6 bases, with 16 bases between. The germline CDR1 and CDR2 sequences are SGHRS and YFSETQ. This CDR3 is 15 amino acids long. The CDR3 sequence: CASSLAPGVLTEQYF. The CDR3 DNA follows: TGCGCCAGCAGCTTGGCTCCAGGGGTTTTAACCGAGCAGTACTTC.

CDR3 coding DNA: TGTGCCAGCAGCCCGACCTTGACGGAGACCCAGTACTTC. Amino acid sequence: CASSPTLTETQYF. The chain recombines TRBV7-6 with TRBJ2-5; D unclear. The germline V gene encodes CDR1 SGHVS and CDR2 FNYEAQ. V shed 5 bases and J shed 5 bases, with 12 bases lying between them. CDR3 size: 13 residues.

The CDR3 region has the DNA TGTGCCAGCAGCCAAACTCGGGGGCTCTATGGCTACACCTTC. Protein: CASSQTRGLYGYTF. The chain carries TRBV14 and TRBJ1-2; D might be TRBD1 (6 bases). Germline V CDR1 and CDR2: SGHDN, FVKESK. The CDR3 runs to 14 residues. With 2 bases removed from V and 4 bases from J, the gap between germline ends came to 11 bases.

The CDR3 DNA follows: TGCGCCAGCAGCTTGACAGTTAACCAGGACTACGAGCAGTACTTC. Protein product: CASSLTVNQDYEQYF. V gene TRBV5-1 combines with J gene TRBJ2-7; D is ambiguous. CDR3 length equals 15 residues. Germline V gene data show CDR1 as SGHRS and CDR2 as YFSETQ. Trimming shortened V by 1 base and J by 3 bases, and 14 bases separated the two germline ends.

This chain connects TRBV19 to TRBJ2-3, with TRBD2 identical over 13 bases. Germline V lookup: CDR1 LNHDA, CDR2 SQIVND (reference sequence). This CDR3 contains 16 residues. The ends lost 6 bases at V and 4 bases at J; junction bases unmatched: 7. The CDR3 bases are TGTGCCAGTAGCCAAACTAGCGGGAGGGCCCCAGATACGCAGTATTTT. Residues: CASSQTSGRAPDTQYF.

This clonotype came up a few times. This sequence joins TRBV7-3 and TRBJ2-6; a weak D match, TRBD2 (6 bases). V was trimmed by 0 bases and J by 2 bases, leaving 8 bases between them. The CDR3 is made up of 16 amino acids. From germline, CDR1 is SGHTA and CDR2 FQGTGA. The CDR3 loop reads CASSLTGGAGANVLTF. The CDR3 DNA reads as TGTGCCAGCAGCTTAACTGGAGGGGCTGGGGCCAACGTCCTGACTTTC.

The gene calls are TRBV7-9 and TRBJ2-2; D not resolved. CDR1 and CDR2 (germline): SEHNR, FQNEAQ (reference sequence). The length of the CDR3 is 15 residues. Trimming stripped 7 bases from V and 0 bases from J, with 12 bases between. CDR3 DNA sequence: TGTGCCAGCATCCGGACGGATGCGAACACCGGGGAGCTGTTTTTT. Residues: CASIRTDANTGELFF.

This clonotype showed up many times. The rearrangement joins TRBV7-2 to TRBJ2-1; the D is unclear. The CDR3 sequence is 15 residues long. Germline V gene sequence: CDR1 SGHTA, CDR2 FQGNSA. V lost 1 base to trimming and J lost 2 bases, with 9 bases between them. The CDR3 sequence is CASSLGYKTYNEQFF. The CDR3 nucleotides read TGTGCCAGCAGCTTAGGCTATAAGACCTACAATGAGCAGTTCTTC.

The rearrangement links TRBV5-1 to TRBJ1-2; 7 bases align to TRBD1. The CDR3 has 14 residues. From germline, CDR1 is SGHRS and CDR2 YFSETQ. V lost 4 bases and J lost 6; bases outside the gene matches: 9. The CDR3 bases are TGCGCCAGCAGCATTACAGGGGCGTATAATGGCTACACCTTC. Amino acids: CASSITGAYNGYTF.

The chain combines TRBV2 with TRBJ2-3; D gene ambiguous. Germline values: CDR1 SNHLY, CDR2 FYNNEI. CDR3 length: 16 amino acids. V was trimmed by 4 bases and J by 0 bases, leaving 14 bases between them. The CDR3 loop is CASSAMESDSTDTQYF. The CDR3 DNA is TGTGCCAGCAGTGCCATGGAGTCGGATAGCACAGATACGCAGTATTTT.

This clonotype occurred a few times. The chain is built from TRBV5-1 and TRBJ2-3, with D maybe TRBD2 (6 bases). The CDR3 is 16 residues long. Trimming stripped 4 bases from V and 6 bases from J, with 21 bases between. CDR1 is SGHRS, CDR2 YFSETQ, per germline. The CDR3 DNA reads as TGCGCCAGCAGCCCTGGAATTCGACTAGGAGGGGATACGCAGTATTTT. Its protein is CASSPGIRLGGDTQYF.

This clonotype was recorded a few times. The V call is TRBV12-3 or TRBV12-4, the J call TRBJ1-1; 9 positions agree with TRBD1. Losses at the gene ends were 6 bases for V and 3 bases for J; bases not matched to a gene: 5. This CDR3 has 14 amino acids. CDR3 nucleotide sequence: TGTGCCAGCAGCCCCGACAGGGGGGACACTGAAGCTTTCTTT. Translating gives CASSPDRGDTEAFF.

This clonotype was recorded a few times. The chain couples TRBV7-2 to TRBJ2-3, with 8 nucleotides matching TRBD1. This CDR3 has 16 residues. J gave up 1 base and V 4 bases, and 7 bases lay outside the gene matches. Germline-derived CDR1 and CDR2 are SGHTA and FQGNSA. CDR3 sequence (DNA): TGTGCCAGCAGCTCCCGGACAGGGAGAGGCACAGATACGCAGTATTTT. Residues: CASSSRTGRGTDTQYF.

The chain has TRBV7-6 and TRBJ1-1; the D gene is possibly TRBD1 (5 bases). The germline V gene has CDR1 SGHVS and CDR2 FNYEAQ. This CDR3 has 13 residues. Between the trimmed V and J ends, which lost 11 bases and 1 base, there was a span of 14 bases. CDR3 nucleotide sequence: TGTGCCGGAACGGACGGGACGAACACTGAAGCTTTCTTT. Its translation: CAGTDGTNTEAFF.